This note documents a single TCR beta chain sequence. Study processing details: Estimated nucleated cell counts came from reference gene primer amplification. The assay was immunoSEQ multiplex PCR, and TCRdb's table has in-frame clones only and misses some. The DNA was the basis for D and trimming; V, J and clone size are from that table. This repertoire shows around 180,000 clones, roughly 88% found once; its top ten account for 10% to 11%. The sample belongs to a study of blood T cell repertoires in COVID-19. Sequences were obtained from peripheral blood. This TCR came from a human donor with active or convalescent COVID-19. The donor label of this sample is uncertain.

The CDR3 reads CASRLSTGGNTGELFF. CDR3 bases: TGTGCCAGCAGACTTTCGACAGGGGGGAACACCGGGGAGCTGTTTTTT. This rearrangement joins TRBV6-6 to TRBJ2-2; 9 bases agree with TRBD1. V was pared by 6 bases and J by 1 base, with 6 bases of the junction left unmatched. The CDR3 extends over 16 amino acids. Germline CDR1 and CDR2: MNHNY and SVGAGI (reference sequence).